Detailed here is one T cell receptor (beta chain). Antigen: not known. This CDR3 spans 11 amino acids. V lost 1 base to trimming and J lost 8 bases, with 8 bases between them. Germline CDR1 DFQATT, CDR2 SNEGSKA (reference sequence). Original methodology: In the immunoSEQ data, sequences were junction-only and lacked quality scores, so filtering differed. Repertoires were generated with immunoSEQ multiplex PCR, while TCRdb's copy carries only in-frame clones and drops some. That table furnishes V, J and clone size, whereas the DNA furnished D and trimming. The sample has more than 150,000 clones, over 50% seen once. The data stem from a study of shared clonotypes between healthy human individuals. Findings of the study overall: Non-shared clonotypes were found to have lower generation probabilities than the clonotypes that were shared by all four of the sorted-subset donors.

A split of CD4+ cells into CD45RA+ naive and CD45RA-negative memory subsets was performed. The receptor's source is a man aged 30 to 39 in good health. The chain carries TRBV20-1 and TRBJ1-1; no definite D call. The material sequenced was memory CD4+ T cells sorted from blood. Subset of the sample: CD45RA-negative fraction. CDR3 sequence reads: CSARALGEAFF. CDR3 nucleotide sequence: TGCAGTGCTAGAGCACTGGGCGAAGCTTTCTTT.